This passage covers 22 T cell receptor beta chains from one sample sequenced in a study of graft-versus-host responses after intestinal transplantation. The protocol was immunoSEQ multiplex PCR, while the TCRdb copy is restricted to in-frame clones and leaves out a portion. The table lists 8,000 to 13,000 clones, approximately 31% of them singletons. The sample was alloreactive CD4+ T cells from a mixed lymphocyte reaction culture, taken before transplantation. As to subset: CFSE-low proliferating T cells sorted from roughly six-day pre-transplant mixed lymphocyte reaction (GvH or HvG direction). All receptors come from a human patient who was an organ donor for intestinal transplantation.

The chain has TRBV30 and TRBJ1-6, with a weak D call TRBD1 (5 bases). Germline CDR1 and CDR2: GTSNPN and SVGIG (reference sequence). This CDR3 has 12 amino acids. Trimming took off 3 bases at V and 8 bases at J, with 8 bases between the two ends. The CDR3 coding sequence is TGTGCCTGGAGACAGGCGGATTCACCCCTCCACTTT. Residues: CAWRQADSPLHF.

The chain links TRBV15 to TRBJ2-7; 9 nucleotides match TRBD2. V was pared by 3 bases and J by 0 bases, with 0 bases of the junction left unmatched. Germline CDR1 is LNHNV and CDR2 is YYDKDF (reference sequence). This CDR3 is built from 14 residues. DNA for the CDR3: TGTGCCACCAGCAGGACTAGCGGCTCCTACGAGCAGTACTTC. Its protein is CATSRTSGSYEQYF. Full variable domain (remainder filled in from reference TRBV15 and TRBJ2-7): DAMVIQNPRYQVTQFGKPVTLSCSQTLNHNVMYWYQQKSSQAPKLLFHYYDKDFNNEADTPDNFQSRRPNTSFCFLDIRSPGLGDTAMYLCATSRTSGSYEQYFGPGTRLTVT.

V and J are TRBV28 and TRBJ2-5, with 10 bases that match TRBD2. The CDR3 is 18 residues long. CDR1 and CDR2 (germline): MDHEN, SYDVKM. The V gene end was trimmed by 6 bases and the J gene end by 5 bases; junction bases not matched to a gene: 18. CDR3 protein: CASSKTRFLAGAGETQYF. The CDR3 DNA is TGTGCCAGCAGCAAGACCCGGTTTCTAGCGGGGGCCGGGGAGACCCAGTACTTC.

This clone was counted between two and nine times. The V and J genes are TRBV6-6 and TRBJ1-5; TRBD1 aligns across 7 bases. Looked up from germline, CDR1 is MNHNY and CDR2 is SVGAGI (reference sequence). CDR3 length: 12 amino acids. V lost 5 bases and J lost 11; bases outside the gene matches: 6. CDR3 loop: CASSTTGEAQHF. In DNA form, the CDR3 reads TGTGCCAGCAGTACAACAGGGGAAGCCCAGCATTTT.

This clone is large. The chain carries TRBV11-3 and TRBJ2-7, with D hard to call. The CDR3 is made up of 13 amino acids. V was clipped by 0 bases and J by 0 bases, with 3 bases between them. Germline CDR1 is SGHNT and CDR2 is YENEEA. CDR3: CASSLDSSYEQYF. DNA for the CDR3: TGTGCCAGCAGCTTAGACAGCTCCTACGAGCAGTACTTC.

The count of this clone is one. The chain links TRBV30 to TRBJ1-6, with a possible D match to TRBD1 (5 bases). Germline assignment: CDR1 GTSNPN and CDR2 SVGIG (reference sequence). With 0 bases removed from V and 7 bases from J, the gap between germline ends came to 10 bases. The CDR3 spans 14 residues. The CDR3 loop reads CAWSVRGSNSPLHF. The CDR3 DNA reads TGTGCCTGGAGTGTACGGGGCTCCAATTCACCCCTCCACTTT.

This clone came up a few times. The CDR3 region is CASSLPPERNTEAFF. The CDR3 DNA is TGTGCCAGCAGTCTACCCCCGGAAAGGAACACTGAAGCTTTCTTT. The V call is TRBV27, the J call TRBJ1-1; D remains unclear. CDR1 and CDR2 from the germline V gene are MNHEY and SMNVEV (reference sequence). The CDR3 contains 15 residues. V was pared by 5 bases and J by 1 base, with 14 bases between.

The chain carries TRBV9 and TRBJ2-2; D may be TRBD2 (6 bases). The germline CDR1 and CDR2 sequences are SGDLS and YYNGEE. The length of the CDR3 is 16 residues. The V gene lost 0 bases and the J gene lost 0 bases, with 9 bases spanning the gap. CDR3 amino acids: CASSVAGGANTGELFF. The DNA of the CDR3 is TGTGCCAGCAGCGTAGCCGGCGGGGCGAACACCGGGGAGCTGTTTTTT.

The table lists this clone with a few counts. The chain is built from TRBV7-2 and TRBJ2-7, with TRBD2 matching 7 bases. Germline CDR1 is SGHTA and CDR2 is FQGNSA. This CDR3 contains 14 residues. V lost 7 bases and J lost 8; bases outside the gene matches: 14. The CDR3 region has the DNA TGTGCCAGCAAGCGGGGTACGCCCGAGAGTAAGCAGTACTTC. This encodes CASKRGTPESKQYF.

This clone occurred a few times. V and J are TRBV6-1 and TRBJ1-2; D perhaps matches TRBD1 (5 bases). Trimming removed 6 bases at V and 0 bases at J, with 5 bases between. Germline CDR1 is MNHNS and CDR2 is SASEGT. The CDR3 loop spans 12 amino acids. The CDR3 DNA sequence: TGTGCCAGCAGGACAGCTAACTATGGCTACACCTTC. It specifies CASRTANYGYTF.

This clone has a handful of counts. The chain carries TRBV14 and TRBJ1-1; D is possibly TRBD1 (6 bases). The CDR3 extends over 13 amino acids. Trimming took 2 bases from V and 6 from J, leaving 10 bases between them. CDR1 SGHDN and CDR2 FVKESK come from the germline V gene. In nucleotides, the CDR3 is TGTGCCAGCAGCCAACAGACAGGTTCTGAAGCTTTCTTT. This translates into CASSQQTGSEAFF. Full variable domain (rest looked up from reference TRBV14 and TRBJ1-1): EAGVTQFPSHSVIEKGQTVTLRCDPISGHDNLYWYRRVMGKEIKFLLHFVKESKQDESGMPNNRFLAERTGGTYSTLKVQPAELEDSGVYFCASSQQTGSEAFFGQGTRLTVV.

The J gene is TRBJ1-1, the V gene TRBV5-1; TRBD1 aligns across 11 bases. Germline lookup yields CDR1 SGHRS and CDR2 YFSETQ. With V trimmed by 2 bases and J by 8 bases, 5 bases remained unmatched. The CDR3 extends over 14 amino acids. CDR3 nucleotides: TGCGCCAGCAGCTTTTCCGGGACAGGGGGAGAAGCTTTCTTT. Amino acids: CASSFSGTGGEAFF.

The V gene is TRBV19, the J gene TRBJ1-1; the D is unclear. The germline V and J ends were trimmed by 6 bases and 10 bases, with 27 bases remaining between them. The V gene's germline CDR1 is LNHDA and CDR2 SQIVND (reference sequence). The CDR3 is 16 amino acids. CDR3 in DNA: TGTGCCAGTAGCCATACGAGTTGGACGTCTGCGGGATCAGCTTTCTTT. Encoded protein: CASSHTSWTSAGSAFF.

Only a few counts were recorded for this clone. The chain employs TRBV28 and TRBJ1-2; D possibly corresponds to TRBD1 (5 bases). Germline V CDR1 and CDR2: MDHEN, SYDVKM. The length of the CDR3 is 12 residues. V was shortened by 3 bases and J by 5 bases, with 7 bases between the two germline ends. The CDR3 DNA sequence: TGTGCCAGCAGTTTGGGGGGGTATGGCTACACCTTC. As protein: CASSLGGYGYTF.

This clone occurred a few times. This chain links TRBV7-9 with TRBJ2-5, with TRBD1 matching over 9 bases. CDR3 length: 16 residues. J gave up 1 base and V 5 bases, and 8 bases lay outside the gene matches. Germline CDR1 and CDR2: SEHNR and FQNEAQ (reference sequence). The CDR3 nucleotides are TGTGCCAGCAGCGGATCGGACAGGGGAGTCCAAGAGACCCAGTACTTC. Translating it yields CASSGSDRGVQETQYF.

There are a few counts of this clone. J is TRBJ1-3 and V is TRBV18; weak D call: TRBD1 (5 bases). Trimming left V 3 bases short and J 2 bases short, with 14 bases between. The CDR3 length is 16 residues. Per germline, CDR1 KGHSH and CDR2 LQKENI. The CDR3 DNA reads TGTGCCAGCTCACCTTCTCAGGGAACTACTGGAAACACCATATATTTT. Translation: CASSPSQGTTGNTIYF.

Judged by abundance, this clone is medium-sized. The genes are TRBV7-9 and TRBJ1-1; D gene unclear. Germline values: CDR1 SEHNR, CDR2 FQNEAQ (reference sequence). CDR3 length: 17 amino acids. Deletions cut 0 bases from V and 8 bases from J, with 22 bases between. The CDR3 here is CASSLAGPLNTIKEAFF. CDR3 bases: TGTGCCAGCAGCTTAGCTGGCCCGTTGAATACGATTAAAGAAGCTTTCTTT.

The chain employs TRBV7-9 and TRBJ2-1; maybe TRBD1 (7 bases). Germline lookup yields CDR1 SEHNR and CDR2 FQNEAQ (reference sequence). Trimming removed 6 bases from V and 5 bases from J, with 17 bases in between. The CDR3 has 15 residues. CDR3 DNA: TGTGCCAGCAGAAGGACAGGAGGGGTAGACAATGAGCAGTTCTTC. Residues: CASRRTGGVDNEQFF.

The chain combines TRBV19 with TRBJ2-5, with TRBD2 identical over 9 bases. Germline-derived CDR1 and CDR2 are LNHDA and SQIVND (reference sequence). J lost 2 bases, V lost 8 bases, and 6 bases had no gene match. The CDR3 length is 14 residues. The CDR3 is CASAQRGAQETQYF. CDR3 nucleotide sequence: TGTGCCAGTGCCCAGCGGGGGGCTCAAGAGACCCAGTACTTC.

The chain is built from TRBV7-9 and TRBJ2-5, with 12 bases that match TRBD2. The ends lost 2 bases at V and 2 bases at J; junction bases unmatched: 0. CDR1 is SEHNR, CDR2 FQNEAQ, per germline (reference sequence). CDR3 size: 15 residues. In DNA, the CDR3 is TGTGCCAGCAGCTTACTAGCGGGGGGGCAAGAGACCCAGTACTTC. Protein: CASSLLAGGQETQYF.

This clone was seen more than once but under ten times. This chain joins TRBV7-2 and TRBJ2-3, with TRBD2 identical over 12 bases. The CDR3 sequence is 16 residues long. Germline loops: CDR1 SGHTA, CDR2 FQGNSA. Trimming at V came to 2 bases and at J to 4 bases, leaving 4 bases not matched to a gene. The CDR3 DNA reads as TGTGCCAGCAGCTTACTAGCGGGGGGGCCGGCAGATACGCAGTATTTT. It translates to CASSLLAGGPADTQYF.

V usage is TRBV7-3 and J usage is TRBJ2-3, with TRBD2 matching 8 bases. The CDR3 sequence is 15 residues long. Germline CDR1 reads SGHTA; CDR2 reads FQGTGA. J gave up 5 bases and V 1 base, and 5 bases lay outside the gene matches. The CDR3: CASSLRPGGRDTQYF. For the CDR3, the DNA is TGTGCCAGCAGCTTAAGGCCGGGGGGGAGAGATACGCAGTATTTT. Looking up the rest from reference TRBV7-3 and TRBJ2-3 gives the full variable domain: GAGVSQTPSNKVTEKGKYVELRCDPISGHTALYWYRQSLGQGPEFLIYFQGTGAADDSGLPNDRFFAVRPEGSVSTLKIQRTERGDSAVYLCASSLRPGGRDTQYFGPGTRLTVL.